One and the same sample provided the 25 T cell receptor beta chains below, sequenced in a study of technical replicates of blood from a few donors. Profiling relied on immunoSEQ multiplex PCR, and the TCRdb table lists in-frame clones only, not all of them. This table has around 71,000 clones, 80% to 95% appearing once. The sample was T cells isolated from PBMCs. Receptors were obtained from a human donor in good health.

This clone was counted a few times. The rearrangement links TRBV29-1 to TRBJ1-1, with 8 bases that match TRBD1. Germline V lookup: CDR1 SQVTM, CDR2 ANQGSEA. The CDR3 contains 13 residues. V was pared by 3 bases and J by 6 bases, with 6 bases of the junction left unmatched. The CDR3, as DNA: TGCAGCGTTGACGCGACAGGGGCCCCTGAAGCTTTCTTT. Residues: CSVDATGAPEAFF.

V and J are TRBV18 and TRBJ1-2; 7 bases line up with TRBD1. With V trimmed by 0 bases and J by 7 bases, 2 bases remained unmatched. CDR1 KGHSH and CDR2 LQKENI come from the germline V gene. The CDR3 is 13 amino acids. The CDR3 DNA reads as TGTGCCAGCTCACCACCGACAGGGCTTGGCTACACCTTC. It yields the protein CASSPPTGLGYTF.

The V gene is TRBV4-1, the J gene TRBJ2-7, with 9 bases aligning to TRBD1. Unmatched junction bases numbered 2, after V lost 0 bases and J lost 2 bases. Germline CDR1 reads MGHRA; CDR2 reads YSYEKL. The length of the CDR3 is 15 residues. CDR3 loop: CASSQERDRAYEQYF. Here the CDR3 DNA reads TGCGCCAGCAGCCAAGAGAGGGACAGGGCCTACGAGCAGTACTTC.

This clone was seen more than once but under ten times. V and J are TRBV10-3 and TRBJ2-1; 13 nucleotides match TRBD2. This CDR3 has 15 residues. The V gene's germline CDR1 is ENHRY and CDR2 SYGVKD. The V gene end was trimmed by 8 bases and the J gene end by 5 bases; junction bases not matched to a gene: 6. This CDR3 reads CAIGPGLAGNNEQFF. CDR3 coding DNA: TGTGCCATCGGACCGGGACTAGCGGGAAACAATGAGCAGTTCTTC.

CDR3 protein: CASRNEGAWGYTF. The CDR3 coding sequence is TGTGCCAGCAGGAATGAGGGGGCTTGGGGCTACACCTTC. The rearrangement uses TRBV27 and TRBJ1-2, with TRBD1 identical over 7 bases. Per germline, CDR1 MNHEY and CDR2 SMNVEV (reference sequence). The V segment lost 6 bases and the J segment 8 bases; nucleotides outside the gene matches: 9. CDR3 length equals 13 residues.

The V and J genes are TRBV27 and TRBJ1-4; 7 bases are shared with TRBD1. Losses at the gene ends were 2 bases for V and 0 bases for J; bases not matched to a gene: 15. The germline gives CDR1 MNHEY, CDR2 SMNVEV (reference sequence). This CDR3 is built from 20 residues. The CDR3 nucleotides are TGTGCCAGCAGTTTAACACCCTATTTTGGGACAGCTCCAACTAATGAAAAACTGTTTTTT. It is translated as CASSLTPYFGTAPTNEKLFF.

This chain joins TRBV27 and TRBJ2-1; the D gene is possibly TRBD2 (6 bases). Germline V gene data show CDR1 as MNHEY and CDR2 as SMNVEV (reference sequence). V gave up 5 bases and J gave up 1 base, with 12 bases separating them. The CDR3 loop spans 15 amino acids. The CDR3 DNA is TGTGCCAGCAGTCCAAGCGGGTATTCCTACAATGAGCAGTTCTTC. Its protein product is CASSPSGYSYNEQFF.

The count of this clone is one. The gene calls are TRBV6-5 and TRBJ2-1; 9 bases fit TRBD2. The CDR3 extends over 16 amino acids. Germline V gene data show CDR1 as MNHEY and CDR2 as SVGAGI. J lost 6 bases, V lost 2 bases, and 8 bases had no gene match. CDR3 region: CASSYLTGLAVNEQFF. The CDR3 DNA is TGTGCCAGCAGTTACCTAACGGGACTAGCAGTCAATGAGCAGTTCTTC.

This chain uses TRBV7-9 with TRBJ1-1, with unresolved D. From germline, CDR1 is SEHNR and CDR2 FQNEAQ (reference sequence). The CDR3 is 14 residues long. The V end lost 3 bases, the J end lost 5 bases, and 13 bases lay between the germline ends. CDR3 loop: CASSLDFLGTEAFF. The CDR3 bases are TGTGCCAGCAGCTTGGACTTCCTGGGGACTGAAGCTTTCTTT. Looking up the rest from reference TRBV7-9 and TRBJ1-1 gives the full variable domain: DTGVSQNPRHKITKRGQNVTFRCDPISEHNRLYWYRQTLGQGPEFLTYFQNEAQLEKSRLLSDRFSAERPKGSFSTLEIQRTEQGDSAMYLCASSLDFLGTEAFFGQGTRLTVV.

This clone was found once. The chain uses TRBV19 and TRBJ2-7; 8 bases align to TRBD2. Losses at the gene ends were 1 base for V and 0 bases for J; bases not matched to a gene: 5. There are 16 residues in the CDR3. Germline lookup yields CDR1 LNHDA and CDR2 SQIVND (reference sequence). As DNA, the CDR3 is TGTGCCAGTAGTATAGGGGGGCGGGAGGCCTCCTACGAGCAGTACTTC. As protein: CASSIGGREASYEQYF. Variable domain in full (rest from reference TRBV19 and TRBJ2-7): DGGITQSPKYLFRKEGQNVTLSCEQNLNHDAMYWYRQDPGQGLRLIYYSQIVNDFQKGDIAEGYSVSREKKESFPLTVTSAQKNPTAFYLCASSIGGREASYEQYFGPGTRLTVT.

The chain employs TRBV28 and TRBJ1-4; 8 bases align to TRBD1. The V gene's germline CDR1 is MDHEN and CDR2 SYDVKM. J gave up 0 bases and V 2 bases, and 5 bases lay outside the gene matches. This CDR3 has 17 amino acids. The CDR3 sequence: CASSLDRGGSTNEKLFF. CDR3 bases: TGTGCCAGCAGTTTAGACAGGGGTGGTTCAACTAATGAAAAACTGTTTTTT.

The CDR3 sequence is CASSFNGGSYEQYF. CDR3 bases: TGTGCCAGCAGCTTCAATGGGGGGAGCTACGAGCAGTACTTC. The chain is built from TRBV5-4 and TRBJ2-7, with D possibly matching TRBD2 (6 bases). The CDR3 runs to 14 residues. Trimming shortened V by 2 bases and J by 3 bases, and 12 bases separated the two germline ends. Germline lookup yields CDR1 SGHNT and CDR2 YYREEE (reference sequence).

This clone showed up just a few times. The genes are TRBV5-1 and TRBJ1-2; 7 bases are a match to TRBD1. Germline values: CDR1 SGHRS, CDR2 YFSETQ. Germline trimming cut 3 bases from V and 5 bases from J; bases unmatched to any gene: 4. CDR3 length: 13 amino acids. The CDR3 loop reads CASSSGTAYGYTF. The DNA of the CDR3 is TGCGCCAGCAGCTCCGGGACAGCTTATGGCTACACCTTC.

The genes are TRBV5-1 and TRBJ2-3; no reliable D call. Germline CDR1 SGHRS, CDR2 YFSETQ. The CDR3 loop spans 15 amino acids. The V and J ends lost 1 base and 3 bases respectively, with 12 bases between them. CDR3 region: CASSLLTGFTDTQYF. CDR3 DNA: TGCGCCAGCAGCTTGCTAACGGGTTTTACAGATACGCAGTATTTT.

The genes are TRBV30 and TRBJ2-7; D is ambiguous. Per the germline V gene, CDR1 is GTSNPN and CDR2 is SVGIG (reference sequence). CDR3 length: 10 residues. The germline V and J ends were trimmed by 1 base and 9 bases, with 7 bases remaining between them. The CDR3 DNA follows: TGTGCCTGGAGTGGAATGCGGCAGTACTTC. Translated: CAWSGMRQYF.

J is TRBJ2-7 and V is TRBV30; TRBD2 matches 13 bases. CDR1 is GTSNPN, CDR2 SVGIG, per germline (reference sequence). The CDR3 runs to 15 residues. Trimming removed 6 bases from V and 1 base from J; junction bases left unmatched: 6. This chain's CDR3 is CACPEGLAGSYEQYF. Written as DNA, the CDR3 is TGTGCCTGCCCTGAGGGACTAGCGGGATCCTACGAGCAGTACTTC.

V and J are TRBV14 and TRBJ2-2; possible D gene TRBD2, 6 bases. V was shortened by 2 bases and J by 4 bases, with 17 bases between the two germline ends. Germline CDR1 SGHDN, CDR2 FVKESK. This CDR3 has 17 residues. The CDR3 sequence: CASSQFWGDFFTGELFF. Written as DNA, the CDR3 is TGTGCCAGCAGCCAATTTTGGGGGGACTTTTTCACCGGGGAGCTGTTTTTT.

The chain carries TRBV6-5 and TRBJ1-5, with D maybe TRBD1 (5 bases). From germline, CDR1 is MNHEY and CDR2 SVGAGI. Trimming left V 6 bases short and J 5 bases short, with 11 bases between. The CDR3 covers 13 residues. In nucleotides, the CDR3 is TGTGCCAGCAGGGACAACTTTGATCAGCCCCAGCATTTT. It codes for CASRDNFDQPQHF.

The chain combines TRBV10-1 with TRBJ2-7; 7 nucleotides agree with TRBD1. The CDR3 covers 15 residues. V dropped 4 bases and J dropped 0; count of bases not matched to a gene: 6. Germline-derived CDR1 and CDR2 are WNHNN and SYGVQD (reference sequence). As DNA, the CDR3 is TGCGCCAGCAGTGGAGGGACAGCTGACTCCTACGAGCAGTACTTC. This sequence encodes CASSGGTADSYEQYF.

The rearrangement joins TRBV2 to TRBJ1-1; D may be TRBD1 (6 bases). Germline values: CDR1 SNHLY, CDR2 FYNNEI. V was clipped by 7 bases and J by 1 base, with 13 bases between them. The CDR3 is made up of 14 amino acids. Here the CDR3 reads CASNIGQQNTEAFF. The CDR3 DNA reads TGTGCCAGCAACATAGGACAGCAGAACACTGAAGCTTTCTTT.

The rearrangement joins TRBV11-3 to TRBJ2-1; D possibly corresponds to TRBD2 (5 bases). Germline lookup yields CDR1 SGHNT and CDR2 YENEEA. The V gene lost 1 base and the J gene lost 6 bases, with 13 bases spanning the gap. The CDR3 has 15 amino acids. The CDR3 is CASSLVGRGSNEQFF. The CDR3 nucleotides read TGTGCCAGCAGCTTAGTAGGCCGGGGAAGCAATGAGCAGTTCTTC.

The rearrangement links TRBV15 to TRBJ2-5; 10 positions agree with TRBD2. Germline lookup yields CDR1 LNHNV and CDR2 YYDKDF (reference sequence). The CDR3 spans 16 residues. The junction had 3 bases not matched to a gene; V was cut back by 0 bases and J by 2 bases. Written as DNA, the CDR3 is TGTGCCACCAGCAGAGAACTAGCGGGAATACAAGAGACCCAGTACTTC. Translation: CATSRELAGIQETQYF.

The J gene is TRBJ1-1, the V gene TRBV5-4, with D unresolved. Trimming left V 4 bases short and J 5 bases short, with 18 bases between. Germline CDR1 and CDR2: SGHNT and YYREEE (reference sequence). This CDR3 comprises 15 residues. In DNA form, the CDR3 reads TGTGCCAGCAGCGTCGGATCCTCCGGGGTGACTGAAGCTTTCTTT. Its protein product is CASSVGSSGVTEAFF.

V is TRBV4-1 and J is TRBJ2-6; D gene uncertain. Trimming took 5 bases from V and 0 from J, leaving 5 bases between them. The CDR3 runs 14 residues. Germline CDR1 reads MGHRA; CDR2 reads YSYEKL. CDR3 coding DNA: TGCGCCAGCAGCACAGACTCTGGGGCCAACGTCCTGACTTTC. Translating gives CASSTDSGANVLTF.

This clone appeared a single time. This chain joins TRBV7-2 and TRBJ1-5; 9 bases align to TRBD1. J gave up 2 bases and V 5 bases, and 4 bases lay outside the gene matches. The length of the CDR3 is 15 residues. Germline V CDR1 and CDR2: SGHTA, FQGNSA. The CDR3 coding sequence is TGTGCCAGCAGCACAGGGGGCATGGGCAATCAGCCCCAGCATTTT. It translates to CASSTGGMGNQPQHF. Together with reference TRBV7-2 and TRBJ1-5, the CDR3 gives the full variable domain: GAGVSQSPSNKVTEKGKDVELRCDPISGHTALYWYRQSLGQGLEFLIYFQGNSAPDKSGLPSDRFSAERTGGSVSTLTIQRTQQEDSAVYLCASSTGGMGNQPQHFGDGTRLSIL.